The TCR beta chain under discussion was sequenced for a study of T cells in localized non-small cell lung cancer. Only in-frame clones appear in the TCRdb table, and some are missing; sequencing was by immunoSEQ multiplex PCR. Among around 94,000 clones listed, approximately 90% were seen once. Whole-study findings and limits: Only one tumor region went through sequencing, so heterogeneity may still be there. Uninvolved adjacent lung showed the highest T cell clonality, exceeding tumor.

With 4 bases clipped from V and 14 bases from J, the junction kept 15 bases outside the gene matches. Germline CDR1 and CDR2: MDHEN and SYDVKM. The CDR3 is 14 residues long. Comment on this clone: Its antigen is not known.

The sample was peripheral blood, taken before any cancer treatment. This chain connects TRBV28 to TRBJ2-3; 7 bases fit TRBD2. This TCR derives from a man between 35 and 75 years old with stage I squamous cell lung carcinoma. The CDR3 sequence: CASSSPAGLVTPYF. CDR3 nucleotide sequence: TGTGCCAGCAGTTCTCCCGCCGGACTAGTGACTCCGTATTTT.